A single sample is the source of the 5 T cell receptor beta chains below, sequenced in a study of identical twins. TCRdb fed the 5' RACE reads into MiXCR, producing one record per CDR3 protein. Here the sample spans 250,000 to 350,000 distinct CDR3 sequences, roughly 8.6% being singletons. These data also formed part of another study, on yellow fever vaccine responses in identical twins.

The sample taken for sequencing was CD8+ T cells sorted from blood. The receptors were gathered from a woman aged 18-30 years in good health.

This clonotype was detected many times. CDR3 residues: CASGSTMTSGKVNEQFF. Written as DNA, the CDR3 is TGTGCTAGTGGTTCCACGATGACTAGCGGGAAGGTCAATGAGCAGTTCTTC. The V call is TRBV12-5, the J call TRBJ2-1; 11 positions match TRBD2. V was clipped by 4 bases and J by 6 bases; unmatched bases: 11. The CDR3 is made up of 17 amino acids. Germline V gives CDR1 LGHNT, CDR2 FRNRAP.

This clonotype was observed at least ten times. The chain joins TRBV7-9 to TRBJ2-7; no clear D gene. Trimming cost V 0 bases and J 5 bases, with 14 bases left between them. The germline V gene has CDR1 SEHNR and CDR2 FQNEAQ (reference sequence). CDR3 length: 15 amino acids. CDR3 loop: CASSLASVRVNEQYF. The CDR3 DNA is TGTGCCAGCAGCTTAGCGAGTGTACGTGTAAACGAGCAGTACTTC.

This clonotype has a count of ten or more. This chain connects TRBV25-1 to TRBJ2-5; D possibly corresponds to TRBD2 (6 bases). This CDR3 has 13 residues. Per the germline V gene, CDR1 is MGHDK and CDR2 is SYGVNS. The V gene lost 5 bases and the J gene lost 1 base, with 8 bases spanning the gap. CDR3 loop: CASSRGIQETQYF. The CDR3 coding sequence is TGTGCCAGCAGTCGGGGGATCCAAGAGACCCAGTACTTC. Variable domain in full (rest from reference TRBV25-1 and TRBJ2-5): EADIYQTPRYLVIGTGKKITLECSQTMGHDKMYWYQQDPGMELHLIHYSYGVNSTEKGDLSSESTVSRIRTEHFPLTLESARPSHTSQYLCASSRGIQETQYFGPGTRLLVL.

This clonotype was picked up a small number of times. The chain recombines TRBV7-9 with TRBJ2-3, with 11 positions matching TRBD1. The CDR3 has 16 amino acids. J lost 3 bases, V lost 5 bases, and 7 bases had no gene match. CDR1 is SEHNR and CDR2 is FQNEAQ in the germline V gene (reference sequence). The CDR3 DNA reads TGTGCCAGCAGCACACCGGGACAGGGGGTTACAGATACGCAGTATTTT. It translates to CASSTPGQGVTDTQYF.

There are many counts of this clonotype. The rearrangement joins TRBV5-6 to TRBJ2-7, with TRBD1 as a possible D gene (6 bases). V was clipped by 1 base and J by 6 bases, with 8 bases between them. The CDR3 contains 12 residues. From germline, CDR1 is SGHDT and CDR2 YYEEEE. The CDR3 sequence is CASSLNRAEQYF. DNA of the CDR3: TGTGCCAGCAGCTTGAACAGGGCCGAGCAGTACTTC. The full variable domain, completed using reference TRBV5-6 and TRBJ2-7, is DAGVTQSPTHLIKTRGQQVTLRCSPKSGHDTVSWYQQALGQGPQFIFQYYEEEERQRGNFPDRFSGHQFPNYSSELNVNALLLGDSALYLCASSLNRAEQYFGPGTRLTVT.